This T cell receptor beta chain was obtained from a study of blood T cell repertoires in COVID-19. There are a few counts of this clone. Clones were sequenced by immunoSEQ multiplex PCR, and TCRdb holds only the in-frame ones, with some missing. The repertoire holds roughly 60,000 clones, with 84% as singletons. V shed 4 bases and J 0 bases; nucleotides not matched to a gene: 6. The CDR3 runs to 16 residues. Germline CDR1 is SGHKS and CDR2 is YYEKEE (reference sequence). Input material: peripheral blood. The V and J genes are TRBV5-5 and TRBJ1-3; 8 positions agree with TRBD1. The source of this sequence is an older woman with acute or convalescent COVID-19. The DNA for the CDR3 is TGTGCCAGCAGCACCTGGACAGGGAGCTCTGGAAACACCATATATTTT. Encoded protein: CASSTWTGSSGNTIYF.